This T cell receptor (beta chain) stems from a study of blood T cell repertoires in COVID-19. Overall study context: From the United States, Italy and Spain came samples of acute and convalescent COVID-19. T cells, B-cell-depleted T cells, or PBMCs supplied cDNA or gDNA.

This clone has just a few counts. Trimming shortened V by 10 bases and J by 0 bases, and 12 bases separated the two germline ends. Germline V gene sequence: CDR1 LNHDA, CDR2 SQIVND (reference sequence). The length of the CDR3 is 13 residues. In the study's own analysis: Quantification of nucleated cells was approximated via reference gene primer amplification. Sequencing was performed with immunoSEQ multiplex PCR; in TCRdb, only in-frame clones are kept and a portion is missing. For V, J and clone size, that table is used; D and trimming come from the DNA. The sample has under 300,000 clones; 86% are singletons.

The sequenced sample consisted of peripheral blood. The sequence was collected from an elderly man with acute or convalescent COVID-19. This chain links TRBV19 with TRBJ1-1; D might be TRBD1 (5 bases). This CDR3 reads CATSTAMNTEAFF. The CDR3 bases are TGTGCCACTTCGACAGCTATGAACACTGAAGCTTTCTTT.